The 20 T cell receptor beta chains reported below all come from one sample, sequenced in a study of cytomegalovirus exposure and HLA in healthy donors. Researchers ran the PCR with 60 Vbeta and 13 Jbeta primers. Sequenced by immunoSEQ multiplex PCR; TCRdb stores in-frame clones only, minus some. The table shows roughly 150,000 clones, with roughly 74% occurring only once. The sample taken for sequencing was PBMCs. Every receptor here comes from a man aged 18-30 years in good health and CMV-seropositive.

This clone was observed a single time. The genes are TRBV30 and TRBJ2-7, with 7 positions matching TRBD2. CDR1 and CDR2 from the germline V gene are GTSNPN and SVGIG (reference sequence). V dropped 5 bases and J dropped 2; count of bases not matched to a gene: 6. This CDR3 is 13 amino acids long. CDR3 DNA sequence: TGTGCCTGGCGAGTAGCGGGTGCCTACGAGCAGTACTTC. Protein: CAWRVAGAYEQYF.

The V and J genes are TRBV28 and TRBJ1-5; 7 bases match TRBD1. The CDR3 totals 13 residues. The V segment lost 7 bases and the J segment 4 bases; nucleotides outside the gene matches: 4. Germline V gene sequence: CDR1 MDHEN, CDR2 SYDVKM. The CDR3 coding sequence is TGTGCCAGCATTCTACAGGGGAATCAGCCCCAGCATTTT. It specifies CASILQGNQPQHF.

The CDR3 reads CASSESGNGNQPQHF. The CDR3 DNA follows: TGTGCCAGCAGTGAATCAGGGAACGGCAATCAGCCCCAGCATTTT. V is TRBV6-1 and J is TRBJ1-5; D may be TRBD1 (5 bases). Trimming took off 2 bases at V and 2 bases at J, with 10 bases between the two ends. There are 15 residues in the CDR3. Germline lookup yields CDR1 MNHNS and CDR2 SASEGT.

The CDR3 region has the DNA TGCGCCAGCAGCTTAAGCGGGAATTACAATGAGCAGTTCTTC. Amino acid sequence: CASSLSGNYNEQFF. This chain joins TRBV5-1 and TRBJ2-1; 7 bases match TRBD2. The CDR3 runs 14 residues. The J segment lost 4 bases and the V segment lost 2 bases, leaving 3 bases of the junction unmatched. Germline V gene sequence: CDR1 SGHRS, CDR2 YFSETQ.

The J gene is TRBJ2-7, the V gene TRBV11-2; 8 bases map to TRBD1. J gave up 6 bases and V 0 bases, and 7 bases lay outside the gene matches. The CDR3 is 15 amino acids. Per germline, CDR1 SGHAT and CDR2 FQNNGV. The CDR3 loop is CASSLDLRTGTEQYF. Here the CDR3 DNA reads TGTGCCAGCAGCTTAGATCTAAGGACAGGGACCGAGCAGTACTTC.

The sample holds a few counts of this clone. The chain employs TRBV6-1 and TRBJ2-7, with 9 positions matching TRBD2. The germline gives CDR1 MNHNS, CDR2 SASEGT. This CDR3 has 14 amino acids. J was trimmed by 4 bases and V by 4 bases; bases with no gene match: 5. The CDR3 is CASSAGREGYEQYF. The CDR3 DNA follows: TGTGCCAGCAGTGCGGGGCGGGAGGGTTACGAGCAGTACTTC.

This sequence joins TRBV6-4 and TRBJ2-1; the match to TRBD2 covers 8 bases. Germline V gene sequence: CDR1 MRHNA, CDR2 SNTAGT. V was pared by 6 bases and J by 4 bases, with 8 bases of the junction left unmatched. This CDR3 has 15 amino acids. Here the CDR3 DNA reads TGTGCCAGCAGCCGTAGCGGGACTAAATACAATGAGCAGTTCTTC. Its protein is CASSRSGTKYNEQFF.

CDR3 protein: CASSLIAGGYNEQFF. The CDR3, as DNA: TGTGCCAGCAGCCTAATAGCGGGAGGGTACAATGAGCAGTTCTTC. The rearrangement joins TRBV7-8 to TRBJ2-1, with 11 bases identical to TRBD2. The CDR3 spans 15 residues. The trim removed 5 bases at V and 4 bases at J, leaving 4 bases unmatched. CDR1 SGHVS and CDR2 FQNEAQ come from the germline V gene.

The chain is built from TRBV5-8 and TRBJ1-5, with a tentative D call TRBD1 (6 bases). Trimming took 7 bases from V and 7 from J, leaving 15 bases between them. The CDR3 is made up of 13 amino acids. Germline lookup yields CDR1 SGHTS and CDR2 YDEGEE. This CDR3 is CASWGLGAQPQHF. For the CDR3, the DNA is TGTGCCAGCTGGGGGCTGGGGGCCCAGCCCCAGCATTTT.

The V and J genes are TRBV10-1 and TRBJ2-7, with D perhaps matching TRBD2 (6 bases). CDR1 and CDR2 from the germline V gene are WNHNN and SYGVQD (reference sequence). The CDR3 extends over 15 amino acids. Between the trimmed V and J ends, which lost 3 bases and 3 bases, there was a span of 15 bases. The CDR3 sequence is CASSETGASGYEQYF. The CDR3 nucleotides are TGCGCCAGCAGTGAAACGGGAGCGAGTGGCTACGAGCAGTACTTC.

This chain uses TRBV29-1 with TRBJ2-1; 9 bases are shared with TRBD1. The CDR3 loop spans 15 amino acids. The germline V gene has CDR1 SQVTM and CDR2 ANQGSEA. Trimming cost V 5 bases and J 5 bases; bases outside gene matches: 10. The CDR3 region is CSVLFWDRVNNEQFF. In DNA form, the CDR3 reads TGCAGCGTTCTTTTTTGGGACAGGGTAAACAATGAGCAGTTCTTC.

The chain couples TRBV28 to TRBJ1-1; D gene ambiguous. CDR1 and CDR2 from the germline V gene are MDHEN and SYDVKM. The V and J ends lost 3 bases and 4 bases respectively, with 15 bases between them. The CDR3 sequence is 15 residues long. CDR3 residues: CASSFGGPAVTEAFF. The CDR3 region has the DNA TGTGCCAGCAGTTTCGGAGGGCCCGCGGTCACTGAAGCTTTCTTT.

The J gene is TRBJ1-1, the V gene TRBV9, with 8 bases matching TRBD1. CDR3 length: 11 amino acids. The trim removed 2 bases at V and 11 bases at J, leaving 2 bases unmatched. Germline-derived CDR1 and CDR2 are SGDLS and YYNGEE. This CDR3 is CASSVGDRAFF. CDR3 DNA: TGTGCCAGCAGCGTGGGGGACAGGGCTTTCTTT.

The chain carries TRBV2 and TRBJ2-1; 10 bases are a match to TRBD1. This CDR3 has 17 amino acids. Germline lookup yields CDR1 SNHLY and CDR2 FYNNEI. The J segment lost 9 bases and the V segment lost 0 bases, leaving 11 bases of the junction unmatched. The CDR3 region is CASSEAGGTGEESEQFF. In DNA form, the CDR3 reads TGTGCCAGCAGTGAAGCGGGGGGGACAGGGGAGGAGAGTGAGCAGTTCTTC.

This clone came up a few times. The chain uses TRBV29-1 and TRBJ1-1; D is perhaps TRBD1 (5 bases). V lost 4 bases to trimming and J lost 4 bases, with 10 bases between them. The CDR3 totals 12 residues. In germline, CDR1 is SQVTM, CDR2 ANQGSEA. The CDR3, as DNA: TGCAGCGTTGGACAGTTACTCACTGAAGCTTTCTTT. This gives the protein CSVGQLLTEAFF. Drawing the rest from reference TRBV29-1 and TRBJ1-1, the complete variable domain is SAVISQKPSRDICQRGTSLTIQCQVDSQVTMMFWYRQQPGQSLTLIATANQGSEATYESGFVIDKFPISRPNLTFSTLTVSNMSPEDSSIYLCSVGQLLTEAFFGQGTRLTVV.

This clone occurred a few times. This rearrangement joins TRBV6-5 to TRBJ2-1; tentatively, D is TRBD2 (6 bases). The CDR3 runs to 12 residues. CDR1 MNHEY and CDR2 SVGAGI come from the germline V gene. The CDR3 DNA follows: TGTGGGTCCAGGCGGGGCCGGAATGAGCAGTTCTTC. Its protein product is CGSRRGRNEQFF.

V gene TRBV11-2 combines with J gene TRBJ2-7; D call uncertain. The V gene lost 4 bases and the J gene lost 5 bases, with 6 bases spanning the gap. Germline V gives CDR1 SGHAT, CDR2 FQNNGV. The CDR3 extends over 11 amino acids. In DNA form, the CDR3 reads TGTGCCAGCAGCTCCCTCGACGAGCAGTACTTC. Translation gives CASSSLDEQYF.

The CDR3, as DNA: TGTGCCAGCAGCTCGACTAGCGGGAGCTCAGATACGCAGTATTTT. This encodes CASSSTSGSSDTQYF. V usage is TRBV7-3 and J usage is TRBJ2-3, with 12 bases matching TRBD2. V shed 4 bases and J 4 bases; nucleotides not matched to a gene: 3. CDR1 is SGHTA, CDR2 FQGTGA, per germline. The CDR3 runs to 15 residues.

The chain recombines TRBV15 with TRBJ1-1; D is unresolved. CDR3 size: 14 residues. Germline V gene lookup returns CDR1 LNHNV and CDR2 YYDKDF (reference sequence). V shed 5 bases and J shed 0 bases, with 10 bases lying between them. The CDR3 coding sequence is TGTGCCACCAGCTCAGCGGGGATGAACACTGAAGCTTTCTTT. As protein: CATSSAGMNTEAFF.

Concerning this clone: A read error may produce the germline difference seen at one junction end. The V call is TRBV5-1, the J call TRBJ1-2; tentatively, D is TRBD1 (6 bases). The CDR3 covers 12 residues. Germline V gene sequence: CDR1 SGHRS, CDR2 YFSETQ. The CDR3 sequence is CASSLAQQGYPF. The CDR3 nucleotides read TGCGCCAGCAGCTTGGCGCAACAGGGCTACCCCTTC.